These 15 T cell receptor beta chains were sequenced from one sample in a study of shared clonotypes between healthy human individuals. Measured with immunoSEQ multiplex PCR; TCRdb has only the in-frame clones, and not every one. The sample holds 2,100,000 or so clones, approximately 96% seen once. Material: naive CD4+ T cells sorted from blood. As for subset: CD45RA+ positively selected. These receptors were collected from a man between 18 and 29 years old in good health.

V gene TRBV18 combines with J gene TRBJ2-3; 9 bases fit TRBD2. There are 16 residues in the CDR3. Germline V CDR1 and CDR2: KGHSH, LQKENI. V lost 0 bases to trimming and J lost 4 bases; unmatched junction nucleotides: 5. The CDR3 reads CASSPPGLAGPDTQYF. Written as DNA, the CDR3 is TGTGCCAGCTCACCACCAGGCCTAGCGGGACCAGATACGCAGTATTTT. The full variable domain, its missing parts supplied by reference TRBV18 and TRBJ2-3, is NAGVMQNPRHLVRRRGQEARLRCSPMKGHSHVYWYRQLPEEGLKFMVYLQKENIIDESGMPKERFSAEFPKEGPSILRIQQVVRGDSAAYFCASSPPGLAGPDTQYFGPGTRLTVL.

The chain combines TRBV11-2 with TRBJ2-5; D uncertain. Between the trimmed V and J ends, which lost 3 bases and 2 bases, there was a span of 7 bases. CDR1 SGHAT and CDR2 FQNNGV come from the germline V gene. The length of the CDR3 is 13 residues. This CDR3 reads CASSFDSQETQYF. The CDR3 coding sequence is TGTGCCAGCAGCTTTGACTCTCAAGAGACCCAGTACTTC.

V is TRBV21-1 and J is TRBJ2-4; TRBD1, the table's D call, lacks a check against the DNA. TRBV21-1 constitutes a pseudogene. CDR3 length equals 16 residues. The CDR3 spells CASRKPGQLAKNIQYF. The CDR3 bases are TGTGCCAGCAGAAAACCGGGACAGTTAGCCAAAAACATTCAGTACTTC.

The chain joins TRBV6-5 to TRBJ2-7; TRBD1 might be the D (6 bases). This CDR3 has 12 amino acids. The V end was cut by 5 bases, the J end by 6 bases, with 11 bases between. Germline V lookup: CDR1 MNHEY, CDR2 SVGAGI. The CDR3 nucleotides are TGTGCCAGCAGTCCAACAGGGCCCGAGCAGTACTTC. Translation gives CASSPTGPEQYF.

This clone was counted a single time. This chain connects TRBV18 to TRBJ1-1; D may be TRBD1 (5 bases). The CDR3 contains 13 residues. The V end was cut by 4 bases, the J end by 1 base, with 7 bases between. Germline V gene sequence: CDR1 KGHSH, CDR2 LQKENI. CDR3 in DNA: TGTGCCAGCTCACGGGGGGAGAACACTGAAGCTTTCTTT. Its protein product is CASSRGENTEAFF.

The genes are TRBV5-4 and TRBJ2-3, with D tentatively TRBD2 (6 bases). V was cut by 4 bases and J by 6 bases, with 18 bases left in between. The CDR3 spans 15 residues. Germline V lookup: CDR1 SGHNT, CDR2 YYREEE (reference sequence). The CDR3 region is CASSPGLTTGDTQYF. The CDR3 nucleotides read TGTGCCAGCAGCCCCGGACTAACAACTGGGGATACGCAGTATTTT.

The chain employs TRBV7-9 and TRBJ2-4, with TRBD2 matching over 10 bases. The V segment lost 4 bases and the J segment 5 bases; nucleotides outside the gene matches: 2. The CDR3 contains 14 residues. Germline loops: CDR1 SEHNR, CDR2 FQNEAQ (reference sequence). The CDR3 nucleotides read TGTGCCAGCAGCTCGGGACTAGCGCAAAACATTCAGTACTTC. Protein product: CASSSGLAQNIQYF. The entire variable domain, with the rest obtained from reference TRBV7-9 and TRBJ2-4, is as follows: DTGVSQNPRHKITKRGQNVTFRCDPISEHNRLYWYRQTLGQGPEFLTYFQNEAQLEKSRLLSDRFSAERPKGSFSTLEIQRTEQGDSAMYLCASSSGLAQNIQYFGAGTRLSVL.

The CDR3 coding sequence is TGTGCCAGCAGTGATGAGGGCTCTGTTACCTACACCTTC. This encodes CASSDEGSVTYTF. V usage is TRBV2 and J usage is TRBJ1-2; D remains unclear. The V gene lost 3 bases and the J gene lost 10 bases, with 15 bases spanning the gap. CDR1 SNHLY and CDR2 FYNNEI come from the germline V gene. The CDR3 runs 13 residues.

This rearrangement joins TRBV7-3 to TRBJ2-3; 8 bases fit TRBD2. The CDR3 has 15 residues. From germline, CDR1 is SGHTA and CDR2 FQGTGA. V lost 5 bases, J lost 4 bases, and 8 bases stayed unmatched. The chain's CDR3 is CASSPQAGAPDTQYF. The CDR3 region has the DNA TGTGCCAGCAGCCCCCAAGCGGGGGCCCCAGATACGCAGTATTTT.

The chain is built from TRBV28 and TRBJ2-7; 9 bases map to TRBD1. The CDR3 totals 16 residues. V was pared by 5 bases and J by 2 bases, with 10 bases of the junction left unmatched. In germline, CDR1 is MDHEN, CDR2 SYDVKM. CDR3 in DNA: TGTGCCAGCAGTGGTCCCTCCGGGACAGGGACCTACGAGCAGTACTTC. Translated: CASSGPSGTGTYEQYF.

The sample holds one count of this clone. The chain recombines TRBV28 with TRBJ1-2, with D possibly matching TRBD1 (5 bases). V lost 4 bases and J lost 7, with 13 bases in between. Looked up from germline, CDR1 is MDHEN and CDR2 is SYDVKM. The CDR3 sequence is 13 residues long. The CDR3 DNA reads as TGTGCCAGCAGTTCAAGGAGGGGCGGTGGCTACACCTTC. Translated, it gives CASSSRRGGGYTF.

The chain recombines TRBV6-5 with TRBJ2-1; D is unclear. The V gene lost 4 bases and the J gene lost 9 bases, with 13 bases spanning the gap. Germline-derived CDR1 and CDR2 are MNHEY and SVGAGI. The CDR3 covers 13 residues. CDR3 sequence reads: CASSLEIRGEQFF. For the CDR3, the DNA is TGTGCCAGCAGTTTAGAAATAAGAGGTGAGCAGTTCTTC.

The J gene is TRBJ2-7, the V gene TRBV19, with D perhaps TRBD2 (6 bases). This CDR3 comprises 15 residues. V was shortened by 3 bases and J by 0 bases, with 12 bases between the two germline ends. Per germline, CDR1 LNHDA and CDR2 SQIVND (reference sequence). The CDR3 reads CASSIEAGPSYEQYF. The CDR3 DNA reads TGTGCCAGTAGTATCGAAGCGGGTCCCTCCTACGAGCAGTACTTC.

The chain carries TRBV30 and TRBJ1-2; D is undetermined. This CDR3 comprises 15 residues. Germline CDR1 is GTSNPN and CDR2 is SVGIG (reference sequence). Trimming pared 1 base from V and 3 bases from J, leaving 15 bases between. CDR3 coding DNA: TGTGCCTGGAGTGCCCCGGATCGCGCTGACTATGGCTACACCTTC. Protein sequence: CAWSAPDRADYGYTF. The variable domain in full, completed from reference TRBV30 and TRBJ1-2, reads SQTIHQWPATLVQPVGSPLSLECTVEGTSNPNLYWYRQAAGRGLQLLFYSVGIGQISSEVPQNLSASRPQDRQFILSSKKLLLSDSGFYLCAWSAPDRADYGYTFGSGTRLTVV.

The V gene is TRBV10-3, the J gene TRBJ1-2; maybe TRBD1 (5 bases). The V gene lost 3 bases and the J gene lost 8 bases, with 13 bases spanning the gap. From germline, CDR1 is ENHRY and CDR2 SYGVKD. This CDR3 has 13 amino acids. For the CDR3, the DNA is TGTGCCATCAGTGACTCAGGGTTCGTCGGCTACACCTTC. Its protein is CAISDSGFVGYTF.